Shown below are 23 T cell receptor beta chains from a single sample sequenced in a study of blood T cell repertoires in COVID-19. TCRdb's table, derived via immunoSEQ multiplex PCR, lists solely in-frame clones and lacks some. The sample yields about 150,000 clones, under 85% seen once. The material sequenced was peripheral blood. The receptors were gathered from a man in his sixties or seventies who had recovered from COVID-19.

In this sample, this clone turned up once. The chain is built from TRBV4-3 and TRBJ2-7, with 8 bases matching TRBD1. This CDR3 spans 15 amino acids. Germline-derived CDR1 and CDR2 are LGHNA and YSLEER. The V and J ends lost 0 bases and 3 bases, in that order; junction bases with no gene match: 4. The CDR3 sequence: CASSQDLTGGYEQYF. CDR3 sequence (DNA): TGCGCCAGCAGCCAAGATCTTACAGGGGGCTACGAGCAGTACTTC.

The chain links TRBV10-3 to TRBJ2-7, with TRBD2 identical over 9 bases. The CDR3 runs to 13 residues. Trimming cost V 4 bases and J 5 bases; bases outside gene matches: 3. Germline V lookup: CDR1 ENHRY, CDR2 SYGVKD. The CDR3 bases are TGTGCCATCAGTGTGGCGGGAGGGGACGAGCAGTACTTC. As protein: CAISVAGGDEQYF.

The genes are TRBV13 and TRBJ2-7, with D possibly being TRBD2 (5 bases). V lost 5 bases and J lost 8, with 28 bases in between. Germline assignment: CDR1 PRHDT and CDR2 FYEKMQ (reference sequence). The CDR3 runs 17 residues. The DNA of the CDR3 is TGTGCCAGCAGCGAAAACGTTTTGAATAGTCGGGGAAGGAAGCAGTACTTC. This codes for CASSENVLNSRGRKQYF.

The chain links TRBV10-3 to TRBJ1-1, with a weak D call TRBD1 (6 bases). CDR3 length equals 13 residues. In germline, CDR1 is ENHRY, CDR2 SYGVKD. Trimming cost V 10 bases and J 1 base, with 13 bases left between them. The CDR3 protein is CATKSDRNTEAFF. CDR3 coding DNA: TGTGCCACCAAGTCGGACAGGAACACTGAAGCTTTCTTT.

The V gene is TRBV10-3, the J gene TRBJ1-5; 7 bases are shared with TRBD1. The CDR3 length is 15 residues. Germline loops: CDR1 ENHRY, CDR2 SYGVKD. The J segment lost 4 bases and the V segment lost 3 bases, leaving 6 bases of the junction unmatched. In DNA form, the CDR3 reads TGTGCCATCAGTGATAGGTCAGGGGGAAATCAGCCCCAGCATTTT. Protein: CAISDRSGGNQPQHF.

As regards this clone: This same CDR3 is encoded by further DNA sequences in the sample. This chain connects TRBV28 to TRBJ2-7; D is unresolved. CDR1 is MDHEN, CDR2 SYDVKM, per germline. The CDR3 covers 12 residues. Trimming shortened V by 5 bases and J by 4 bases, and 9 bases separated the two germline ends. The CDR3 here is CASSLYSYEQYF. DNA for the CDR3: TGTGCCAGCAGTCTCTACTCTTACGAGCAGTACTTC.

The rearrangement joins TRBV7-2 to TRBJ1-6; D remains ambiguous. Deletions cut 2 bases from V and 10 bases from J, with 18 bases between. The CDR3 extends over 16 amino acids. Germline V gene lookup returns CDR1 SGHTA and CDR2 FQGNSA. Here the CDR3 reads CASSLYVSQARSPLHF. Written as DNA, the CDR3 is TGTGCCAGCAGCTTATATGTGTCCCAAGCGAGGTCACCCCTCCACTTT.

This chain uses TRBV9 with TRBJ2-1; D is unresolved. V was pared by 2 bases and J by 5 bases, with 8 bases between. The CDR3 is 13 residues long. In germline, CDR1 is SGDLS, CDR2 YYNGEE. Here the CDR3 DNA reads TGTGCCAGCAGCGTCGAAGCGCACAATGAGCAGTTCTTC. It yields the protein CASSVEAHNEQFF. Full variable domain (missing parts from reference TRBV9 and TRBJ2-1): DSGVTQTPKHLITATGQRVTLRCSPRSGDLSVYWYQQSLDQGLQFLIQYYNGEERAKGNILERFSAQQFPDLHSELNLSSLELGDSALYFCASSVEAHNEQFFGPGTRLTVL.

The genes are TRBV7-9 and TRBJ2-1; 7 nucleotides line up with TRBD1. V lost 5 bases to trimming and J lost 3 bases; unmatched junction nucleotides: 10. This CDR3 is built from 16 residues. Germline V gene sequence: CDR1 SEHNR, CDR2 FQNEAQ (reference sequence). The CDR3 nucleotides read TGTGCCAGCAGCGCCCCCGGGACAGAAAGCTACAATGAGCAGTTCTTC. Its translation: CASSAPGTESYNEQFF.

CDR3 protein: CASSSGLAGGPGTGELFF. CDR3 nucleotides: TGTGCCAGCAGCTCCGGACTAGCGGGAGGGCCTGGAACCGGGGAGCTGTTTTTT. The gene calls are TRBV7-2 and TRBJ2-2; 15 nucleotides match TRBD2. The CDR3 runs to 18 residues. Per the germline V gene, CDR1 is SGHTA and CDR2 is FQGNSA. The V segment lost 4 bases and the J segment 5 bases; nucleotides outside the gene matches: 8. The full variable domain, completed using reference TRBV7-2 and TRBJ2-2, is GAGVSQSPSNKVTEKGKDVELRCDPISGHTALYWYRQSLGQGLEFLIYFQGNSAPDKSGLPSDRFSAERTGGSVSTLTIQRTQQEDSAVYLCASSSGLAGGPGTGELFFGEGSRLTVL.

CDR3 in DNA: TGTGCCAGCAGCTTATTCTCAGGGGGCACTGAAGCTTTCTTT. Amino acid sequence: CASSLFSGGTEAFF. This rearrangement joins TRBV7-6 to TRBJ1-1; 7 nucleotides agree with TRBD1. The CDR3 is 14 amino acids. J gave up 4 bases and V 2 bases, and 4 bases lay outside the gene matches. Germline V lookup: CDR1 SGHVS, CDR2 FNYEAQ.

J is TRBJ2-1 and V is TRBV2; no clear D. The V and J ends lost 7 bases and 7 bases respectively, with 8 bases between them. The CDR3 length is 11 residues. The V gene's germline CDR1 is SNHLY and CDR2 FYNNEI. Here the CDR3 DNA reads TGTGCCAGCATATTAGTTAATGAGCAGTTCTTC. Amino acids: CASILVNEQFF.

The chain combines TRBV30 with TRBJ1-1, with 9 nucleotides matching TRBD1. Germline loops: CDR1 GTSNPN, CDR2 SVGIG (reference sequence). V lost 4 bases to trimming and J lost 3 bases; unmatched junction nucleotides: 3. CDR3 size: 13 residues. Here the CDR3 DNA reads TGTGCCTGGACGACAGGGGGGGACACTGAAGCTTTCTTT. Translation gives CAWTTGGDTEAFF. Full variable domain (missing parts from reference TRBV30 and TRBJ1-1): SQTIHQWPATLVQPVGSPLSLECTVEGTSNPNLYWYRQAAGRGLQLLFYSVGIGQISSEVPQNLSASRPQDRQFILSSKKLLLSDSGFYLCAWTTGGDTEAFFGQGTRLTVV.

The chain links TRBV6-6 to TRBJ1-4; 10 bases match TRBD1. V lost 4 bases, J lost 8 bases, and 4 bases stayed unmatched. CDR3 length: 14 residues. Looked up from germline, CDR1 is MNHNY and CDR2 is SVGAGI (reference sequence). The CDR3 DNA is TGTGCCAGCAGTTTCGACAGGGGGCAGGAAAAACTGTTTTTT. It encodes CASSFDRGQEKLFF.

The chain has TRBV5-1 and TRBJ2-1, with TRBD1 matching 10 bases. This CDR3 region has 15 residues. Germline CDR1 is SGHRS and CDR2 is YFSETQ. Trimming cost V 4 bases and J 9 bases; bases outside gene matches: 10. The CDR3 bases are TGCGCCAGCAGCCTAGGACAGGGGGATGGTGCTGAGCAGTTCTTC. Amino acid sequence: CASSLGQGDGAEQFF.

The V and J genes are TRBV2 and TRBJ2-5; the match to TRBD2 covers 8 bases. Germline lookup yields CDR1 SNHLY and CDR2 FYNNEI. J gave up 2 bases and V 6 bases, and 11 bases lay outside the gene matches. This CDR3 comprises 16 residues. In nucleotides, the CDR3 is TGTGCCAGCAGAGCAAGGGCGGGAGGCAGGCAAGAGACCCAGTACTTC. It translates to CASRARAGGRQETQYF.

CDR3 amino acids: CASSPPTAEQYF. As DNA, the CDR3 is TGTGCCAGCTCACCACCGACAGCCGAGCAGTACTTC. The rearrangement links TRBV18 to TRBJ2-7; D is possibly TRBD1 (5 bases). V was shortened by 0 bases and J by 6 bases, with 6 bases between the two germline ends. Per germline, CDR1 KGHSH and CDR2 LQKENI. This CDR3 has 12 amino acids.

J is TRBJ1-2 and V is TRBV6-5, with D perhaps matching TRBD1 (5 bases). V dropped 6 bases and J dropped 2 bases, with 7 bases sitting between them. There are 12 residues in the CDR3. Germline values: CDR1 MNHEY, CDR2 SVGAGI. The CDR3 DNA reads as TGTGCCAGCAGGGGGGGGAACTATGGCTACACCTTC. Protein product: CASRGGNYGYTF.

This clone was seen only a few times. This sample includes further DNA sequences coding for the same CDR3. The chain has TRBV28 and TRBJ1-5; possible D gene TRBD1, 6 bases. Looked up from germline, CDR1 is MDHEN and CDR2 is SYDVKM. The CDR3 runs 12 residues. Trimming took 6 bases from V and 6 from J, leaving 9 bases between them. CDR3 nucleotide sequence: TGTGCCAGCAGAGGGGGTAGTCAGCCCCAGCATTTT. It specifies CASRGGSQPQHF. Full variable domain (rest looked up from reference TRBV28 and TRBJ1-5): DVKVTQSSRYLVKRTGEKVFLECVQDMDHENMFWYRQDPGLGLRLIYFSYDVKMKEKGDIPEGYSVSREKKERFSLILESASTNQTSMYLCASRGGSQPQHFGDGTRLSIL.

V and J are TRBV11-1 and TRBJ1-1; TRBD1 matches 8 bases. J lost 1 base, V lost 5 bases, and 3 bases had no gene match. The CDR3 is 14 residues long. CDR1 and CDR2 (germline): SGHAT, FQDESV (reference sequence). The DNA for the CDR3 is TGTGCCAGCAGCCCCGGACAGGGGAACACTGAAGCTTTCTTT. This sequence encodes CASSPGQGNTEAFF.

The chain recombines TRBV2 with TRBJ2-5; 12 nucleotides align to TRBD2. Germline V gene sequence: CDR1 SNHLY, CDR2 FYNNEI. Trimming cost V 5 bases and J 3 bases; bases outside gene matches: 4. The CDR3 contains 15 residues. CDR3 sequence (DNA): TGTGCCAGCAGTCGACTAGCGGGAGAAGAAGAGACCCAGTACTTC. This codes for CASSRLAGEEETQYF.

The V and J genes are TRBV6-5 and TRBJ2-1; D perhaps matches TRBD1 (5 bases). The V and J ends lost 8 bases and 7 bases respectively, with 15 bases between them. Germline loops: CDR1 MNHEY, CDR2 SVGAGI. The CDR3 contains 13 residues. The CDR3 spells CASQLDNWNEQFF. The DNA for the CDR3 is TGTGCCAGCCAGCTGGACAACTGGAATGAGCAGTTCTTC.

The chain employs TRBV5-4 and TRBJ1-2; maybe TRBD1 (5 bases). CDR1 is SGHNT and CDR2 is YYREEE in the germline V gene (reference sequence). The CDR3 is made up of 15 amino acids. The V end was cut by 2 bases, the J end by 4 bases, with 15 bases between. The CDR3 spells CASSLKGAGSYGYTF. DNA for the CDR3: TGTGCCAGCAGCTTAAAAGGGGCTGGTAGCTATGGCTACACCTTC.